What follows are 10 T cell receptor beta chains derived from one specimen sequenced in a study of siplizumab effects on memory and regulatory T cells. The repertoire was sequenced with immunoSEQ multiplex PCR; TCRdb's copy has only in-frame clones and lacks some. Counted here are some 100,000 clones, 95% to 97% occurring once; the ten biggest clones make up 0.031%. Sequencing was carried out using naive CD4+ T cells sorted from blood. The receptor source for this set is a human donor in good health.

The chain recombines TRBV28 with TRBJ2-7; 7 nucleotides match TRBD1. The CDR3 length is 15 residues. Looked up from germline, CDR1 is MDHEN and CDR2 is SYDVKM. The V segment lost 2 bases and the J segment 2 bases; nucleotides outside the gene matches: 6. The CDR3 nucleotides are TGTGCCAGCAGTTTAGCCCGGACAGGTCCCTACGAGCAGTACTTC. This sequence encodes CASSLARTGPYEQYF.

The rearrangement uses TRBV18 and TRBJ2-2; TRBD1 matches at 10 bases. V was pared by 3 bases and J by 4 bases, with 11 bases of the junction left unmatched. Germline loops: CDR1 KGHSH, CDR2 LQKENI. The CDR3 consists of 18 residues. Here the CDR3 DNA reads TGTGCCAGCTCACCCCTCATCCGGGACAGGGGCTTCACCGGGGAGCTGTTTTTT. Protein sequence: CASSPLIRDRGFTGELFF.

The V and J genes are TRBV7-3 and TRBJ2-3; D gene uncertain. The CDR3 extends over 13 amino acids. V was cut by 5 bases and J by 1 base, with 7 bases left in between. The V gene's germline CDR1 is SGHTA and CDR2 FQGTGA. The CDR3 loop reads CASSQRGTDTQYF. CDR3 DNA: TGTGCCAGCAGCCAACGGGGCACAGATACGCAGTATTTT.

The rearrangement joins TRBV18 to TRBJ1-6, with D uncertain. The CDR3 extends over 16 amino acids. V was pared by 2 bases and J by 10 bases, with 18 bases between. CDR1 and CDR2 (germline): KGHSH, LQKENI. CDR3 DNA sequence: TGTGCCAGCTCACCAATCGAGGCCGGGCTGGGGTCACCCCTCCACTTT. Protein: CASSPIEAGLGSPLHF.

The chain joins TRBV6-5 to TRBJ2-7, with D uncertain. Germline CDR1 MNHEY, CDR2 SVGAGI. Trimming removed 2 bases at V and 2 bases at J, with 7 bases between. CDR3 size: 13 residues. This CDR3 is CASSYQVAYEQYF. The CDR3 coding sequence is TGTGCCAGCAGTTACCAAGTAGCCTACGAGCAGTACTTC.

The rearrangement uses TRBV9 and TRBJ2-1; 8 nucleotides align to TRBD2. This CDR3 is 15 amino acids long. V shed 3 bases, J shed 5 bases, and the junction held 7 bases outside the gene matches. CDR1 SGDLS and CDR2 YYNGEE come from the germline V gene. The CDR3 DNA is TGTGCCAGCAGCGCTCCCGGGACTAGTAACAATGAGCAGTTCTTC. Amino acids: CASSAPGTSNNEQFF.

The rearrangement links TRBV4-1 to TRBJ2-1, with 8 bases aligning to TRBD2. The CDR3 spans 16 residues. Germline lookup yields CDR1 MGHRA and CDR2 YSYEKL. V was pared by 3 bases and J by 0 bases, with 4 bases of the junction left unmatched. The CDR3 DNA follows: TGCGCCAGCAGCCAGCCAGCGGGGGCCTCCTACAATGAGCAGTTCTTC. As protein: CASSQPAGASYNEQFF.

This rearrangement joins TRBV9 to TRBJ1-1, with 8 bases lining up with TRBD1. The CDR3 consists of 15 residues. Germline CDR1 and CDR2: SGDLS and YYNGEE. Trimming at V came to 4 bases and at J to 4 bases, leaving 9 bases not matched to a gene. The DNA of the CDR3 is TGTGCCAGCAGCCCGAGGACAGGGCCGGGCACTGAAGCTTTCTTT. It is translated as CASSPRTGPGTEAFF.

V is TRBV5-1 and J is TRBJ2-7, with no clear D. The V end lost 0 bases, the J end lost 2 bases, and 12 bases lay between the germline ends. Germline CDR1 and CDR2: SGHRS and YFSETQ. This CDR3 is built from 15 residues. CDR3 in amino acids: CASSLAAGSTYEQYF. The CDR3 bases are TGCGCCAGCAGCTTGGCAGCAGGCTCGACCTACGAGCAGTACTTC.

The chain couples TRBV9 to TRBJ2-5; D gene uncertain. Germline lookup yields CDR1 SGDLS and CDR2 YYNGEE. V lost 0 bases, J lost 1 base, and 4 bases lay in between. The CDR3 extends over 13 amino acids. The CDR3, as DNA: TGTGCCAGCAGCGTAGGCCCCCAAGAGACCCAGTACTTC. Its protein product is CASSVGPQETQYF.